The 14 T cell receptor beta chains reported below all come from one sample, sequenced in a study of blood T cell repertoires in COVID-19. Data came from immunoSEQ multiplex PCR; TCRdb stores just in-frame clones and leaves some out. In the table there are about 50,000 clones, roughly 83% of which are singletons. The specimen was peripheral blood. The receptors stem from a woman in her sixties or seventies with acute or convalescent COVID-19.

The V and J genes are TRBV9 and TRBJ2-3, with TRBD1 as a possible D gene (5 bases). There are 14 residues in the CDR3. Germline CDR1 SGDLS, CDR2 YYNGEE. V was cut by 3 bases and J by 2 bases, with 10 bases left in between. The CDR3 loop reads CASSAGQFTDTQYF. The CDR3 DNA follows: TGTGCCAGCAGCGCCGGACAATTCACAGATACGCAGTATTTT. Together with reference TRBV9 and TRBJ2-3, the CDR3 gives the full variable domain: DSGVTQTPKHLITATGQRVTLRCSPRSGDLSVYWYQQSLDQGLQFLIQYYNGEERAKGNILERFSAQQFPDLHSELNLSSLELGDSALYFCASSAGQFTDTQYFGPGTRLTVL.

J is TRBJ1-1 and V is TRBV21-1. TRBV21-1 is a pseudogene. The CDR3 contains 13 residues. This chain's CDR3 is CASAARTNTEAFF. The CDR3 DNA sequence: TGTGCCAGCGCGGCCCGAACGAACACTGAAGCTTTCTTT.

The chain recombines TRBV19 with TRBJ1-3; the match to TRBD1 covers 7 bases. The germline gives CDR1 LNHDA, CDR2 SQIVND (reference sequence). With V trimmed by 1 base and J by 4 bases, 1 base remained unmatched. The CDR3 length is 14 residues. The CDR3 spells CASSIGDSGNTIYF. The DNA of the CDR3 is TGTGCCAGTAGTATAGGGGACAGCGGAAACACCATATATTTT.

The V call is TRBV6-5, the J call TRBJ1-6; 8 bases map to TRBD1. The CDR3 extends over 13 amino acids. In germline, CDR1 is MNHEY, CDR2 SVGAGI. The trim removed 7 bases at V and 9 bases at J, leaving 5 bases unmatched. CDR3 protein: CASTGQGGSPLHF. In nucleotides, the CDR3 is TGTGCCAGCACCGGACAGGGAGGTTCACCCCTCCACTTT.

This clone was seen once. This sequence joins TRBV5-4 and TRBJ1-2, with TRBD1 identical over 7 bases. This CDR3 contains 14 residues. Germline values: CDR1 SGHNT, CDR2 YYREEE (reference sequence). With V trimmed by 6 bases and J by 4 bases, 9 bases remained unmatched. Here the CDR3 reads CASTRDSDSYGYTF. The CDR3 DNA sequence: TGTGCCAGCACCCGGGACAGCGACTCCTATGGCTACACCTTC.

The gene calls are TRBV20-1 and TRBJ1-3; D call uncertain. The CDR3 length is 13 residues. Trimming pared 4 bases from V and 0 bases from J, leaving 7 bases between. From germline, CDR1 is DFQATT and CDR2 SNEGSKA (reference sequence). CDR3 nucleotide sequence: TGCAGTGCTATTGACAACTCTGGAAACACCATATATTTT. Its protein product is CSAIDNSGNTIYF.

The rearrangement links TRBV6-5 to TRBJ1-4; TRBD1 is a possible D gene (5 bases). The V end was cut by 7 bases, the J end by 4 bases, with 13 bases between. Germline V gives CDR1 MNHEY, CDR2 SVGAGI. CDR3 length equals 14 residues. The CDR3 loop reads CASKTGGFNEKLFF. The CDR3 DNA sequence: TGTGCCAGCAAGACCGGGGGGTTTAATGAAAAACTGTTTTTT.

The chain carries TRBV2 and TRBJ2-2; TRBD1 matches 7 bases. The germline V gene encodes CDR1 SNHLY and CDR2 FYNNEI. This CDR3 region has 13 residues. J was trimmed by 6 bases and V by 6 bases; bases with no gene match: 4. The CDR3 region is CASRTGYAGELFF. CDR3 nucleotides: TGTGCCAGCAGGACAGGGTATGCCGGGGAGCTGTTTTTT.

The chain recombines TRBV29-1 with TRBJ1-1, with D hard to call. The CDR3 is 12 amino acids. V shed 7 bases and J shed 0 bases, with 9 bases lying between them. The germline gives CDR1 SQVTM, CDR2 ANQGSEA. This CDR3 is CSASEMNTEAFF. Here the CDR3 DNA reads TGCAGCGCGTCTGAGATGAACACTGAAGCTTTCTTT.

This CDR3 reads CSVGTATYEQYF. The CDR3, as DNA: TGCAGCGTTGGGACAGCAACCTACGAGCAGTACTTC. This rearrangement joins TRBV29-1 to TRBJ2-7, with a tentative D call TRBD1 (6 bases). The CDR3 totals 12 residues. Trimming pared 4 bases from V and 2 bases from J, leaving 9 bases between. Looked up from germline, CDR1 is SQVTM and CDR2 is ANQGSEA.

This chain links TRBV20-1 with TRBJ1-1, with a weak D call TRBD1 (6 bases). Trimming cost V 6 bases and J 5 bases, with 10 bases left between them. The CDR3 length is 11 residues. CDR1 is DFQATT, CDR2 SNEGSKA, per germline (reference sequence). CDR3 residues: CSADRRTEAFF. CDR3 nucleotides: TGCAGTGCCGACAGGAGAACTGAAGCTTTCTTT.

The table lists this clone with a few counts. The chain employs TRBV14 and TRBJ2-2; weak D call: TRBD2 (5 bases). Germline loops: CDR1 SGHDN, CDR2 FVKESK. Trimming stripped 0 bases from V and 5 bases from J, with 10 bases between. This CDR3 is built from 15 residues. The CDR3, as DNA: TGTGCCAGCAGCCAAGATGTGGGAGTGACCGGGGAGCTGTTTTTT. It translates to CASSQDVGVTGELFF.

The V gene is TRBV18, the J gene TRBJ2-6, with 7 bases identical to TRBD1. V lost 3 bases, J lost 0 bases, and 8 bases stayed unmatched. CDR3 length: 18 residues. The V gene's germline CDR1 is KGHSH and CDR2 LQKENI. DNA of the CDR3: TGTGCCAGCTCACCCACAGGGGTCCCGAGCTCTGGGGCCAACGTCCTGACTTTC. Amino acid sequence: CASSPTGVPSSGANVLTF. Using reference TRBV18 and TRBJ2-6 for the parts outside the CDR3, the full variable domain is NAGVMQNPRHLVRRRGQEARLRCSPMKGHSHVYWYRQLPEEGLKFMVYLQKENIIDESGMPKERFSAEFPKEGPSILRIQQVVRGDSAAYFCASSPTGVPSSGANVLTFGAGSRLTVL.

The rearrangement links TRBV4-2 to TRBJ2-2; 7 bases align to TRBD2. The CDR3 sequence is 16 residues long. CDR1 and CDR2 from the germline V gene are LGHNA and YNFKEQ. The V segment lost 0 bases and the J segment 5 bases; nucleotides outside the gene matches: 6. This CDR3 is CASSQEAREITGELFF. The CDR3 DNA reads as TGTGCCAGCAGCCAAGAGGCGCGGGAGATAACCGGGGAGCTGTTTTTT.